This T cell receptor (beta chain) came from a study of cytotoxic CD8 clonotypes in ibrutinib-treated CLL. Whole-study findings and limits: With treatment, public clonotypes, which were uncommon, either contracted or remained stable.

Some clones are missing from TCRdb's copy, which holds only in-frame ones; the method was immunoSEQ multiplex PCR. The sample lists about 7,600 clones; 79% were seen once. To note about this clone: Its target is not known.

This receptor was obtained from a human donor with chronic lymphocytic leukemia. The sample in question was PBMCs, obtained before ibrutinib treatment.

DNA of the CDR3: TGCGCCAGCAGCCAGCCTAGCGGGGGGATTAACGAGCAGTTCTTC. This gives the protein CASSQPSGGINEQFF. The chain employs TRBV4-3 and TRBJ2-1; TRBD2 matches at 11 bases. The junction had 8 bases not matched to a gene; V was cut back by 3 bases and J by 10 bases. The CDR3 consists of 15 residues. The germline V gene has CDR1 LGHNA and CDR2 YSLEER.